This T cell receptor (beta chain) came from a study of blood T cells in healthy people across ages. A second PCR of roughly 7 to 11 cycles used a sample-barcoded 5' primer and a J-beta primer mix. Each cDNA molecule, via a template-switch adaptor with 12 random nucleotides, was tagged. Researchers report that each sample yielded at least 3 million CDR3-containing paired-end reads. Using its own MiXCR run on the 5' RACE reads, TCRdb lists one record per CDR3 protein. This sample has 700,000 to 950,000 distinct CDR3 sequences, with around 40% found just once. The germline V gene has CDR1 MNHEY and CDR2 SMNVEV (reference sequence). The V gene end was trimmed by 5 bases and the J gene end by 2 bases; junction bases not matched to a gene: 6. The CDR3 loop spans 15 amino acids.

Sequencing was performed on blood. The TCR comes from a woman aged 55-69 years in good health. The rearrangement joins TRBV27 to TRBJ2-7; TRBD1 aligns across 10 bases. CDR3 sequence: CASSPGTGATYEQYF. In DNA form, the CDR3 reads TGTGCCAGCAGTCCCGGGACAGGGGCGACCTACGAGCAGTACTTC.